The 29 T cell receptor beta chains below all came from one sample that was sequenced in a study of regulatory T cells in long-lasting Graves disease. In building TCR beta libraries, iRepertoire HTBI primers were used together with Arm-PCR of CDR3 regions. TCRdb fed the multiplex PCR reads into MiXCR, producing one record per CDR3 protein. The sample gives fewer than 450,000 distinct CDR3 sequences, less than 25% of which show up once; 20% to 25% is in the top ten. As to time point: persistent/refractory GD, antithyroid drugs over 5 years with positive TRAb. Making the TCR library involved RNA that had been extracted from PBMCs. Specimen: peripheral blood mononuclear cells (PBMCs), collected when the disease was refractory, from a patient treated with antithyroid drugs. All receptors derive from a female donor with Graves disease.

This clonotype was counted many times. The chain uses TRBV15 and TRBJ1-4, with D possibly being TRBD1 (5 bases). CDR1 is LNHNV and CDR2 is YYDKDF in the germline V gene (reference sequence). V was pared by 5 bases and J by 3 bases, with 16 bases between. The CDR3 runs to 16 residues. The CDR3 region is CATSPSLGVANEKLFF. The CDR3 DNA sequence: TGTGCCACCAGCCCCAGCTTGGGGGTGGCTAATGAAAAACTGTTTTTT.

This clonotype was counted only a few times. The chain uses TRBV20-1 and TRBJ2-6; D uncertain. From germline, CDR1 is DFQATT and CDR2 SNEGSKA (reference sequence). The CDR3 runs to 13 residues. Between the trimmed V and J ends, which lost 4 bases and 2 bases, there was a span of 6 bases. As DNA, the CDR3 is TGCAGTGCTAACGTAGCTGGGGCCAACGTCCTGACTTTC. It encodes CSANVAGANVLTF.

This clonotype was seen many times. This chain uses TRBV27 with TRBJ1-2; a possible D gene is TRBD1 (5 bases). CDR3 length equals 15 residues. Per the germline V gene, CDR1 is MNHEY and CDR2 is SMNVEV (reference sequence). Trimming pared 3 bases from V and 8 bases from J, leaving 19 bases between. CDR3 residues: CASSFRDSHLGGYTF. The CDR3 DNA is TGTGCCAGCAGTTTTCGGGACTCACACTTAGGGGGCTACACCTTC.

This clonotype was recorded a few times. This chain connects TRBV6-1 to TRBJ1-5; D is uncertain. Germline V lookup: CDR1 MNHNS, CDR2 SASEGT. There are 12 residues in the CDR3. Between the trimmed V and J ends, which lost 7 bases and 1 base, there was a span of 5 bases. This CDR3 reads CASTQSNQPQHF. In DNA, the CDR3 is TGTGCCAGCACACAAAGCAATCAGCCCCAGCATTTT.

V gene TRBV19 combines with J gene TRBJ1-6, with D maybe TRBD1 (6 bases). The CDR3 has 16 residues. Germline lookup yields CDR1 LNHDA and CDR2 SQIVND (reference sequence). V was clipped by 6 bases and J by 5 bases, with 17 bases between them. Here the CDR3 DNA reads TGTGCCAGTAGCCCGACCCGGACAGCCCATAATTCACCCCTCCACTTT. As protein: CASSPTRTAHNSPLHF.

At least ten counts were recorded for this clonotype. CDR3 DNA: TGTGCCAGCAGCTTAGAAGGGGGCCAGGGTGAAGAGCAGTACTTC. This codes for CASSLEGGQGEEQYF. The chain couples TRBV11-2 to TRBJ2-7; 7 nucleotides agree with TRBD1. Germline CDR1 reads SGHAT; CDR2 reads FQNNGV. This CDR3 has 15 amino acids. V gave up 0 bases and J gave up 7 bases; unmatched junction bases: 9.

The chain uses TRBV18 and TRBJ2-7, with TRBD1 as a possible D gene (5 bases). The CDR3 loop spans 14 amino acids. Germline values: CDR1 KGHSH, CDR2 LQKENI. The V end was cut by 3 bases, the J end by 2 bases, with 11 bases between. CDR3 sequence: CASSPPDTAYEQYF. For the CDR3, the DNA is TGTGCCAGCTCACCCCCGGACACCGCCTACGAGCAGTACTTC.

This clonotype was seen ten or more times. CDR3 in DNA: TGTGCCAGCAGCTTAGTCAAGAACACTGAAGCTTTCTTT. Amino acids: CASSLVKNTEAFF. This chain connects TRBV7-8 to TRBJ1-1; no clear D gene. V was pared by 1 base and J by 1 base, with 4 bases between. Germline CDR1 reads SGHVS; CDR2 reads FQNEAQ. This CDR3 contains 13 residues.

In this sample, this clonotype turned up a few times. The chain employs TRBV27 and TRBJ1-2, with 8 bases matching TRBD1. Germline CDR1 is MNHEY and CDR2 is SMNVEV (reference sequence). The CDR3 contains 13 residues. With V trimmed by 5 bases and J by 5 bases, 4 bases remained unmatched. In nucleotides, the CDR3 is TGTGCCAGCAGTGGACAGGGAGATTATGGCTACACCTTC. This sequence encodes CASSGQGDYGYTF.

The rearrangement uses TRBV11-2 and TRBJ2-3; no reliable D call. Per germline, CDR1 SGHAT and CDR2 FQNNGV. CDR3 length: 15 residues. Trimming pared 1 base from V and 0 bases from J, leaving 8 bases between. CDR3 sequence (DNA): TGTGCCAGCAGCTTAGGAGCTCTAAGCACAGATACGCAGTATTTT. Translating it yields CASSLGALSTDTQYF.

This clonotype was seen only a few times. A much larger clonotype is one base distant, so this may be a read error. The chain has TRBV13 and TRBJ2-2, with D unclear. The CDR3 covers 12 residues. Germline CDR1 is PRHDT and CDR2 is FYEKMQ (reference sequence). Trimming stripped 5 bases from V and 5 bases from J, with 6 bases between. In DNA form, the CDR3 reads TGTGCCAGCAGCCAGGTGACCGGGGAGCTGTTTTTT. It specifies CASSQVTGELFF.

This sequence joins TRBV4-1 and TRBJ2-5; 9 bases line up with TRBD1. Germline values: CDR1 MGHRA, CDR2 YSYEKL. There are 14 residues in the CDR3. Losses at the gene ends were 1 base for V and 5 bases for J; bases not matched to a gene: 2. CDR3 region: CASSQGDRVETQYF. In DNA form, the CDR3 reads TGCGCCAGCAGCCAAGGGGACAGGGTTGAGACCCAGTACTTC.

This clonotype occurred a few times. This chain joins TRBV7-2 and TRBJ2-1; the match to TRBD2 covers 14 bases. The germline gives CDR1 SGHTA, CDR2 FQGNSA. V was clipped by 3 bases and J by 3 bases; unmatched bases: 13. This CDR3 contains 20 residues. CDR3 DNA: TGTGCCAGCAGCTTGTGGGGGACTAGCGGGAGCCTATACGTCTACAATGAGCAGTTCTTC. It yields the protein CASSLWGTSGSLYVYNEQFF.

Many counts were recorded for this clonotype. The V call is TRBV5-6, the J call TRBJ2-5, with 10 bases identical to TRBD2. Germline V lookup: CDR1 SGHDT, CDR2 YYEEEE. CDR3 length: 17 residues. Germline trimming cut 0 bases from V and 0 bases from J; bases unmatched to any gene: 5. The CDR3 DNA is TGTGCCAGCAGCTTGGCGGGGACTAGCGCGAACCAAGAGACCCAGTACTTC. It yields the protein CASSLAGTSANQETQYF.

This clonotype was seen only a few times. V is TRBV7-9 and J is TRBJ2-2, with TRBD2 as a possible D gene (5 bases). The CDR3 length is 16 residues. Trimming took off 5 bases at V and 6 bases at J, with 19 bases between the two ends. Germline CDR1 and CDR2: SEHNR and FQNEAQ (reference sequence). CDR3 DNA: TGTGCCAGCAGCCCGAGAGGACTGTATGGGGCCGGGGAGCTGTTTTTT. Translating it yields CASSPRGLYGAGELFF.

This clonotype has ten or more counts. The rearrangement uses TRBV28 and TRBJ1-1; 7 positions agree with TRBD1. The CDR3 sequence is 15 residues long. Germline V gene sequence: CDR1 MDHEN, CDR2 SYDVKM. The V and J ends lost 5 bases and 0 bases, in that order; junction bases with no gene match: 6. DNA for the CDR3: TGTGCCAGCAGTCCAGAGGGGGCCTTGAACACTGAAGCTTTCTTT. Amino acids: CASSPEGALNTEAFF.

This clonotype was observed at least ten times. The rearrangement joins TRBV20-1 to TRBJ1-6; D ambiguous. Between the trimmed V and J ends, which lost 5 bases and 3 bases, there was a span of 11 bases. This CDR3 is 14 amino acids long. Germline V gene data show CDR1 as DFQATT and CDR2 as SNEGSKA (reference sequence). The CDR3 here is CSAVGPRYNSPLHF. The DNA of the CDR3 is TGCAGTGCTGTGGGCCCACGCTATAATTCACCCCTCCACTTT.

This clonotype appeared a few times. V is TRBV18 and J is TRBJ2-7; D perhaps matches TRBD1 (5 bases). Germline V CDR1 and CDR2: KGHSH, LQKENI. V was shortened by 4 bases and J by 5 bases, with 18 bases between the two germline ends. There are 15 residues in the CDR3. Written as DNA, the CDR3 is TGTGCCAGCTCACGATCTTCATTTGACAGAGACGAGCAGTACTTC. Encoded protein: CASSRSSFDRDEQYF.

This clonotype was seen ten or more times. The chain has TRBV11-2 and TRBJ2-5; TRBD2 matches at 13 bases. The CDR3 length is 17 residues. After removal of 2 bases from V and 2 bases from J, the junction contained 5 bases not matched to a gene. Germline CDR1 SGHAT, CDR2 FQNNGV. CDR3 residues: CASSLFTLAGGQETQYF. CDR3 nucleotides: TGTGCCAGCAGCTTATTCACACTAGCGGGAGGGCAAGAGACCCAGTACTTC.

The chain combines TRBV24-1 with TRBJ2-2; weak D call: TRBD1 (6 bases). V lost 4 bases and J 9 bases, leaving 11 bases between the germline ends. The CDR3 runs 13 residues. Germline V gene sequence: CDR1 KGHDR, CDR2 SFDVKD. CDR3 region: CATSDPGVWELFF. In DNA form, the CDR3 reads TGTGCCACCAGTGACCCAGGGGTCTGGGAGCTGTTTTTT.

This clonotype was counted between two and nine times. The chain employs TRBV5-4 and TRBJ2-7; D is undetermined. Trimming took 0 bases from V and 3 from J, leaving 7 bases between them. The CDR3 is 13 amino acids. Germline V CDR1 and CDR2: SGHNT, YYREEE (reference sequence). CDR3 in DNA: TGTGCCAGCAGCTTGGGATGGGACTACGAGCAGTACTTC. This translates into CASSLGWDYEQYF.

CDR3 coding DNA: TGTGCCATCAGTGGCAGACTAGCGGGGTCAGATACGCAGTATTTT. Protein sequence: CAISGRLAGSDTQYF. The chain has TRBV10-3 and TRBJ2-3; 11 bases agree with TRBD2. The V gene end was trimmed by 4 bases and the J gene end by 4 bases; junction bases not matched to a gene: 4. This CDR3 has 15 residues. The germline CDR1 and CDR2 sequences are ENHRY and SYGVKD.

This clonotype has just a few counts. The CDR3 DNA reads as TGTGCCAGCTCACCCCCCCTTGGCGGGGAGACCCCTAAGCAGTACTTC. Translated, it gives CASSPPLGGETPKQYF. The rearrangement joins TRBV18 to TRBJ2-7; the D gene is possibly TRBD2 (6 bases). V lost 3 bases and J 8 bases, leaving 23 bases between the germline ends. The CDR3 contains 16 residues. Germline V CDR1 and CDR2: KGHSH, LQKENI. Using reference TRBV18 and TRBJ2-7 for the parts outside the CDR3, the full variable domain is NAGVMQNPRHLVRRRGQEARLRCSPMKGHSHVYWYRQLPEEGLKFMVYLQKENIIDESGMPKERFSAEFPKEGPSILRIQQVVRGDSAAYFCASSPPLGGETPKQYFGPGTRLTVT.

This clonotype was seen ten or more times. This sequence joins TRBV28 and TRBJ2-7; D is possibly TRBD2 (7 bases). V dropped 10 bases and J dropped 12 bases, with 22 bases sitting between them. Germline V lookup: CDR1 MDHEN, CDR2 SYDVKM. The CDR3 runs to 12 residues. The CDR3 coding sequence is TGTGCCACCGGCGGGGGCTACCGATTTCGGTACTTC. This gives the protein CATGGGYRFRYF.

This clonotype was observed a few times. The chain has TRBV28 and TRBJ1-6; D not certain. The V end was cut by 6 bases, the J end by 10 bases, with 10 bases between. CDR1 and CDR2 from the germline V gene are MDHEN and SYDVKM. The CDR3 length is 12 residues. The CDR3 loop is CASSLEESPLHF. CDR3 DNA: TGTGCCAGCAGCCTAGAGGAGTCACCCCTCCACTTT.

The chain combines TRBV2 with TRBJ2-3; 11 bases are a match to TRBD2. Germline CDR1 SNHLY, CDR2 FYNNEI. Trimming took 3 bases from V and 0 from J; bases not matched to a gene: 5. CDR3 length equals 17 residues. CDR3 sequence (DNA): TGTGCCAGCAGTGATAGCGGGAGGGGACGAAGCACAGATACGCAGTATTTT. This codes for CASSDSGRGRSTDTQYF.

Ten or more counts support this clonotype. The V call is TRBV15, the J call TRBJ2-5, with 8 bases lining up with TRBD2. CDR1 LNHNV and CDR2 YYDKDF come from the germline V gene (reference sequence). The CDR3 sequence is 14 residues long. J was trimmed by 4 bases and V by 1 base; bases with no gene match: 2. The CDR3 region has the DNA TGTGCCACCAGCAGAGGACTAGCGACAGAGACCCAGTACTTC. Translating gives CATSRGLATETQYF.

The chain joins TRBV18 to TRBJ1-6; unclear D gene. Germline V gene data show CDR1 as KGHSH and CDR2 as LQKENI. The germline V and J ends were trimmed by 2 bases and 7 bases, with 12 bases remaining between them. This CDR3 contains 15 residues. In nucleotides, the CDR3 is TGTGCCAGCTCACCAATCCCGGTTTTCAATTCACCCCTCCACTTT. Translated, it gives CASSPIPVFNSPLHF.

The table lists this clonotype with many counts. The V call is TRBV12-5, the J call TRBJ1-1, with TRBD1 as a possible D gene (6 bases). CDR3 length: 13 residues. Germline CDR1 is LGHNT and CDR2 is FRNRAP. With 7 bases removed from V and 1 base from J, the gap between germline ends came to 10 bases. CDR3 coding DNA: TGTGCTAGTGCCCCGACAGGGAACACTGAAGCTTTCTTT. It is translated as CASAPTGNTEAFF.